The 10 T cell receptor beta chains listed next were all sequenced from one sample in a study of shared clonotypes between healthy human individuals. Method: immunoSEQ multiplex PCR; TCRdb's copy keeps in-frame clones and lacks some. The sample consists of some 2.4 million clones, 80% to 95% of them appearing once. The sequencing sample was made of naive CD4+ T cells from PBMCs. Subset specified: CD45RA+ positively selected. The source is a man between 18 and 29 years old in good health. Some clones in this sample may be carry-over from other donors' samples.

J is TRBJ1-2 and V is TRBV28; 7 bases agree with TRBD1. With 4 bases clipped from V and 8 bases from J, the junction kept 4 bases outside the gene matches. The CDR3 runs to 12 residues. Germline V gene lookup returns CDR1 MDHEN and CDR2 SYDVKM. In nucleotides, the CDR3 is TGTGCCAGCAGTTCAACAGGGGAGGGCTACACCTTC. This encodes CASSSTGEGYTF.

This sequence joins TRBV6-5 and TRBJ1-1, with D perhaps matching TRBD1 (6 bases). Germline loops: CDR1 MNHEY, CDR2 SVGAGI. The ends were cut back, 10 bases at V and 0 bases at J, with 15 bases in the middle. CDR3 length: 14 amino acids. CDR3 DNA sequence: TGTGCCATCGCACGGGACACGATGAACACTGAAGCTTTCTTT. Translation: CAIARDTMNTEAFF.

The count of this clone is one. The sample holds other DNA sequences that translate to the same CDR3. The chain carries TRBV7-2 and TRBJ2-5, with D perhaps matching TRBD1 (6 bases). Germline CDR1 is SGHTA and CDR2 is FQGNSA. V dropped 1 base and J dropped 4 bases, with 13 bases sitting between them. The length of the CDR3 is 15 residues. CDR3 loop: CASSLGGQGSETQYF. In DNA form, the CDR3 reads TGTGCCAGCAGCTTAGGAGGGCAGGGGTCAGAGACCCAGTACTTC. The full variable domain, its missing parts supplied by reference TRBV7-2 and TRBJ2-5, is GAGVSQSPSNKVTEKGKDVELRCDPISGHTALYWYRQSLGQGLEFLIYFQGNSAPDKSGLPSDRFSAERTGGSVSTLTIQRTQQEDSAVYLCASSLGGQGSETQYFGPGTRLLVL.

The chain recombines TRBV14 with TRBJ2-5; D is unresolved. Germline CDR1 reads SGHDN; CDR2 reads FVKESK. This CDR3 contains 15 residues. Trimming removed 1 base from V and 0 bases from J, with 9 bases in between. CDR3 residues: CASSQGYLDQETQYF. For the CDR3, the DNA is TGTGCCAGCAGCCAAGGGTACCTAGACCAAGAGACCCAGTACTTC.

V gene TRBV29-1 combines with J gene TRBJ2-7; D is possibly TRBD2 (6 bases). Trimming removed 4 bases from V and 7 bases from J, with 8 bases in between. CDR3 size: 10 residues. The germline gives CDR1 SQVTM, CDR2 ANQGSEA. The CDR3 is CSVGEAEQYF. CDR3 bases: TGCAGCGTTGGGGAGGCAGAGCAGTACTTC.

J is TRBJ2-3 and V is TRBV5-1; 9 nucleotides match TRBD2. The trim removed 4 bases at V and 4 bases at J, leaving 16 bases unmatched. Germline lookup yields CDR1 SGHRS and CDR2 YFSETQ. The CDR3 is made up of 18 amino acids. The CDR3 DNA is TGCGCCAGCAGCCTGCAGGCTAGCGGGACCTGGGGTGCAGATACGCAGTATTTT. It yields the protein CASSLQASGTWGADTQYF. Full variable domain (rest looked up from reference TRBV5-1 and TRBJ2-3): KAGVTQTPRYLIKTRGQQVTLSCSPISGHRSVSWYQQTPGQGLQFLFEYFSETQRNKGNFPGRFSGRQFSNSRSEMNVSTLELGDSALYLCASSLQASGTWGADTQYFGPGTRLTVL.

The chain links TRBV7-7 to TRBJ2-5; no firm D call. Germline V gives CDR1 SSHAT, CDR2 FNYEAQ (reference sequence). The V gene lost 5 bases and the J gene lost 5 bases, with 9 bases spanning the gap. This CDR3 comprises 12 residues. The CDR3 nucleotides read TGTGCCAGCAGCCCCTCCCGGGAGACCCAGTACTTC. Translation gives CASSPSRETQYF. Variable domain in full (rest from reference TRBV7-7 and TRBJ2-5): GAGVSQSPRYKVTKRGQDVTLRCDPISSHATLYWYQQALGQGPEFLTYFNYEAQPDKSGLPSDRFSAERPEGSISTLTIQRTEQRDSAMYRCASSPSRETQYFGPGTRLLVL.

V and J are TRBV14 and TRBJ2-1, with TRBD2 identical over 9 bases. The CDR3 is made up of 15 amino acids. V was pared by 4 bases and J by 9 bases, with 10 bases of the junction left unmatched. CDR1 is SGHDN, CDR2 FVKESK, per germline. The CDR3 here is CASSPHRGRAGEQFF. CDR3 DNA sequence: TGTGCCAGCAGCCCGCACCGCGGGAGGGCCGGTGAGCAGTTCTTC.

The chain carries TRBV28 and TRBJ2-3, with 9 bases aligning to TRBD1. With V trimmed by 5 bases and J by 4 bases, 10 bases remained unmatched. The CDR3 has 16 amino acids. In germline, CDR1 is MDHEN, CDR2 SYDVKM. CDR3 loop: CASSRGDRAPADTQYF. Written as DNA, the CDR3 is TGTGCCAGCAGTCGGGGGGACAGGGCGCCGGCAGATACGCAGTATTTT.

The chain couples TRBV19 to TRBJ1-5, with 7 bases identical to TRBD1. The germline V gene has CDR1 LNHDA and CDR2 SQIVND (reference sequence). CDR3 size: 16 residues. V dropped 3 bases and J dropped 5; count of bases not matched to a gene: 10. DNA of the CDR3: TGTGCCAGTAGTATGATGCAGGGCAGGGGGGATCAGCCCCAGCATTTT. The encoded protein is CASSMMQGRGDQPQHF.